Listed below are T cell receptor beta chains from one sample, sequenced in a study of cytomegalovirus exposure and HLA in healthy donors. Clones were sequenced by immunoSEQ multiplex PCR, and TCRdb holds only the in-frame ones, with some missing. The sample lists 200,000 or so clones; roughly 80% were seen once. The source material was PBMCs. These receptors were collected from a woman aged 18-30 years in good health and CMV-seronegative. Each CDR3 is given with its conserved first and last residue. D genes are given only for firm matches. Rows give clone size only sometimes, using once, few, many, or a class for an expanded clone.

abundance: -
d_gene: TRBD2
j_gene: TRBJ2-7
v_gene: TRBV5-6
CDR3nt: TGTGCCAGCAGCTTGCCGACTAGCGGGGGGCTCTGGGGGCAGTACTTC
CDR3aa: CASSLPTSGGLWGQYF

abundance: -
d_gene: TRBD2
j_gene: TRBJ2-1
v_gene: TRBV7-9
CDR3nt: TGTGCCAGCAGCTTACCACTAGCGTCCTACAATGAGCAGTTCTTC
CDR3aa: CASSLPLASYNEQFF

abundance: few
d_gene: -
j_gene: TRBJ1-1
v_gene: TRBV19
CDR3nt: TGTGCCAGTAGTCGGAACACTGAAGCTTTCTTT
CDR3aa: CASSRNTEAFF

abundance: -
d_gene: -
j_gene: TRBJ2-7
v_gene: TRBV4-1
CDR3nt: TGCGCCAGCAGCCAAGTGGGCCCTCCCGAGCAGTACTTC
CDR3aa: CASSQVGPPEQYF

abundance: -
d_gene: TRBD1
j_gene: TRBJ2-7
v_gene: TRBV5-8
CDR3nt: TGTGCCAGCACCAAACGACAGGGTGGATCCTACGAGCAGTACTTC
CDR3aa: CASTKRQGGSYEQYF

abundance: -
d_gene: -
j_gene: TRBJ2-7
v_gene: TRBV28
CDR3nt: TGTGCCAGCACCCCCCCCCTAAGAGAGTCCTACGAGCAGTACTTC
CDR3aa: CASTPPLRESYEQYF

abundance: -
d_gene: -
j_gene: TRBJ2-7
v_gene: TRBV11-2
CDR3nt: TGTGCCAGCAGCTTAAAGTCAGAAGCCTACGAGCAGTACTTC
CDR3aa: CASSLKSEAYEQYF

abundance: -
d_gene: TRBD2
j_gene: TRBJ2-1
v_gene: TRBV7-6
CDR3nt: TGTGCCAGCAGCTTAGCGTCAGCGGGAGGGAGGGGTGAGCAGTTCTTC
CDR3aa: CASSLASAGGRGEQFF

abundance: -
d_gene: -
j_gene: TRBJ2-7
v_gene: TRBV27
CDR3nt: TGTGCCAGCACTTATTCCCGGATCGGGGTCCACGAGCAGTACTTC
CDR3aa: CASTYSRIGVHEQYF

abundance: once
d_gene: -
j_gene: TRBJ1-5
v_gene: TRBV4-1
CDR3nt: TGCGCCAGCAGCCAAGATAGAACCGAGCACTATAGCAATCAGCCCCAGCATTTT
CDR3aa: CASSQDRTEHYSNQPQHF

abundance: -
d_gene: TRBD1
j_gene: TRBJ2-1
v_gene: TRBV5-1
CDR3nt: TGCGCCAGCAGCCCTAAGGGACAGGGGATATATGAGCAGTTCTTC
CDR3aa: CASSPKGQGIYEQFF

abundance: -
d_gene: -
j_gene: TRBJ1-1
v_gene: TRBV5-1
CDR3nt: TGCGCCAGCAGCAAGGATCGGAACACTGAAGCTTTCTTT
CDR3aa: CASSKDRNTEAFF

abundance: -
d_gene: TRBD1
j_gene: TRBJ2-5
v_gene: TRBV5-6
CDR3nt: TGTGCCAGCAGCCCCTGGGACAGAGCTGTAGAGACCCAGTACTTC
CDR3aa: CASSPWDRAVETQYF